This TCR beta chain comes out of a study of shared clonotypes between healthy human individuals. Study-wide points: Sequencing depth was expected to affect clonotype sharing among donors.

Naive CD8 cells comprised CD45RO-negative, CCR7-positively selected cells, excluding terminally differentiated effector memory CD45RA+ cells. TCRdb's copy holds only in-frame clones and misses some; the assay was immunoSEQ multiplex PCR. Among about 2.2 million clones listed, approximately 92% were seen once. Germline-derived CDR1 and CDR2 are MDHEN and SYDVKM. The ends were cut back, 2 bases at V and 0 bases at J, with 6 bases in the middle. The CDR3 is 14 residues long. To note about this clone: What it recognizes is unknown. Additional DNA sequences in this sample encode the identical CDR3.

This receptor was obtained from a man younger than 35 in good health. Some clones in this sample may be carry-over from other donors' samples. This chain uses TRBV28 with TRBJ2-3; no reliable D call. Sequenced material: naive CD8+ T cells from PBMCs. As DNA, the CDR3 is TGTGCCAGCAGTTTAAGGACGAGCACAGATACGCAGTATTTT. Translation: CASSLRTSTDTQYF.